These T cell receptor beta chains were read from a single sample in a study of Graves' ophthalmopathy and Graves' hyperthyroidism. TCRdb re-derived calls from the multiplex PCR reads in MiXCR, one entry per CDR3 protein. Of around 600,000 distinct CDR3 sequences in the sample, 35% to 45% are singletons; the top ten hold about 3.3%. The specimen was peripheral blood. The origin of the receptors is an adult man with Graves' ophthalmopathy. Both conserved end residues are part of each CDR3. The D gene is left open where the match is weak. Only some rows state a clone size, as once, few, many or a class for expanded clones.

>-|TRBJ2-2|few|TRBV7-8
TGTGCCAGCAGCTTAGTAGGGGACGGTCTGAACACCGGGGAGCTGTTTTTT
CASSLVGDGLNTGELFF
>-|TRBJ2-1|-|TRBV10-3
TGTGCCAGCAGTCTAAACAGGGCTCTGTTCTTC
CASSLNRALFF
>-|TRBJ2-7|-|TRBV10-3
TGTGCCATCAGTGGGTCCTCAGTCCTTACCTACGAGCAGTACTTC
CAISGSSVLTYEQYF
>TRBD2|TRBJ2-7|-|TRBV7-4
TGTGCCAGCAGCTTAAGGGGGACAAAGATTAGCGGGATCCCCTACGAGCAGTACTTC
CASSLRGTKISGIPYEQYF
>-|TRBJ1-3|many|TRBV7-2
TGTGCCAGCAGCATCTCCCCGGGTCTGGTGGTCTCTGGAAACACCATATATTTT
CASSISPGLVVSGNTIYF
>TRBD1|TRBJ2-7|-|TRBV4-1
TGCGCCAGCAGCCACGGCAGGACAGGGATATACGAGCAGTACTTC
CASSHGRTGIYEQYF
>TRBD2|TRBJ2-5|few|TRBV4-1
TGCGCCAGCAGCTCAGATTGGGGTATAGCGGGAGCGGAAGAGACCCAGTACTTC
CASSSDWGIAGAEETQYF
>-|TRBJ1-2|-|TRBV25-1
TGTGCCAGCAGCAGTTACGGGAACTATGGCTACACCTTC
CASSSYGNYGYTF
>TRBD2|TRBJ2-7|-|TRBV9
TGTGCCAGCAGCCAGGCGGGACTAGGGGGCTACGAGCAGTACTTC
CASSQAGLGGYEQYF
>-|TRBJ1-1|-|TRBV7-2
TGTGCCGGCAGCTTACAGGGCTCGAACACTGAAGCTTTCTTT
CAGSLQGSNTEAFF
>TRBD2|TRBJ2-2|-|TRBV19
TGTGCCAGTAGTACACCGGGACTAGCACTCGGGGAGCTGTTTTTT
CASSTPGLALGELFF
>TRBD2|TRBJ2-1|-|TRBV2
TGTGCCAGCAGTGTTACCCAGCGGGAGGCTCGGGAGCAGTTCTTC
CASSVTQREAREQFF
>TRBD1|TRBJ2-6|-|TRBV10-3
TGTGCCAGCAGTTACGGAACAGGGGTCAACGTCCTGACTTTC
CASSYGTGVNVLTF
>TRBD1|TRBJ2-2|-|TRBV6-6
TGTGCCAGTCCTCCGGACAGGGACACCGGGGAGCTGTTTTTT
CASPPDRDTGELFF
>TRBD1|TRBJ1-5|once|TRBV15
TGTGCCACCAGCAGAGGATCAGGGGGCCATCAGCCCCAGCATTTT
CATSRGSGGHQPQHF
>-|TRBJ1-4|-|TRBV6-6
TGTGCCAGCAGTTACGGGACCGTAACTAATGAAAAACTGTTTTTT
CASSYGTVTNEKLFF
>-|TRBJ1-1|many|TRBV19
TGTGCCAGTGAGAAGAAGGCATTTATGAACACTGAAGCTTTCTTT
CASEKKAFMNTEAFF
>-|TRBJ2-3|-|TRBV2
TGTGCCAGCAGCCCTAACGGGGTTAGCACAGATACGCAGTATTTT
CASSPNGVSTDTQYF
>-|TRBJ2-7|many|TRBV7-9
TGTGCCAGCAGCTTAGACGGTCCAGTCACCTACGAGCAGTACTTC
CASSLDGPVTYEQYF
>-|TRBJ2-7|-|TRBV5-8
TGTGCCAGCAGCCAACGGGCGTCCAGCTACGAGCAGTACTTC
CASSQRASSYEQYF
>-|TRBJ2-7|many|TRBV19
TGTGCCAGTAGTATGTCTCCGGGCGAGCAGTACTTC
CASSMSPGEQYF
>-|TRBJ2-7|few|TRBV12-3/TRBV12-4
TGTGCCAGCAGGGGGGCCCGGGGGCCTCATTACGAGCAGTACTTC
CASRGARGPHYEQYF
>-|TRBJ2-3|-|TRBV7-2
TGTGCCAGCAGCTTAAGGCCTAGCCCGGATACGCAGTATTTT
CASSLRPSPDTQYF
>-|TRBJ2-6|many|TRBV5-6
TGTGCCAGCACGCCTCACGGATCGATTGGGGCCAACGTCCTGACTTTC
CASTPHGSIGANVLTF
>TRBD1|TRBJ1-4|-|TRBV6-6
TGTGCCAGCAGTCGCGCCCTCGGGACAGGGGGACTGTTTTTT
CASSRALGTGGLFF
>-|TRBJ1-1|many|TRBV25-1
TGTGCCAGCAGTGTCGGGGGACCCACTGAAGCTTTCTTT
CASSVGGPTEAFF
>-|TRBJ1-2|-|TRBV2
TGTGCCAGCAGGGAGGCTGGCTACACCTTC
CASREAGYTF
>-|TRBJ1-6|many|TRBV5-1
TGCGCCAGCAGGGGATATCAACAGGGTACTTCACCCCTCCACTTT
CASRGYQQGTSPLHF
>TRBD1|TRBJ2-7|many|TRBV4-3
TGCGCCAGCAGCCCTACGGGACAGACCTACGAGCAGTACTTC
CASSPTGQTYEQYF
>TRBD2|TRBJ2-7|many|TRBV7-8
TGTGCCAGCAGCCTTCTAGCGGCCGCCTCCTACGAGCAGTACTTC
CASSLLAAASYEQYF
>-|TRBJ1-2|few|TRBV14
TGTGCCAGCAGCCCCGAAGGCCGGATCTACACCTTC
CASSPEGRIYTF
>TRBD1|TRBJ2-1|-|TRBV19
TGTGCCAGTACTCGACAGGGTTCCCCGAACAATGAGCAGTTCTTC
CASTRQGSPNNEQFF
>TRBD1|TRBJ2-7|few|TRBV5-1
TGCGCCAGCAGCTTAGCCGGGACAGGAGCTTTCGACTATTACGAGCAGTACTTC
CASSLAGTGAFDYYEQYF
>TRBD2|TRBJ2-7|-|TRBV20-1
TGCAGTGCTAGACTAGCGGGGGAGCAGTACTTC
CSARLAGEQYF
>-|TRBJ2-5|few|TRBV19
TGTGCCAGTAGTCACAGGAATAAAGAGACCCAGTACTTC
CASSHRNKETQYF
>TRBD1|TRBJ1-3|few|TRBV12-3/TRBV12-4
TGTGCCAGCAGTTTGTTGAAGGGGGCTGGTGGAAACACCATATATTTT
CASSLLKGAGGNTIYF
>-|TRBJ1-1|-|TRBV4-1
TGCGCCAGCAGCCGTGCGGTGACGGGGTCTCGGAACACTGAAGCTTTCTTT
CASSRAVTGSRNTEAFF
>-|TRBJ1-1|once|TRBV4-3
TGCGCCAGCAGCCAAGATGGGGGGAACACTGGAGCTTTCTTT
CASSQDGGNTGAFF
>-|TRBJ1-2|many|TRBV6-5
TGTGCCAGCGGACAGCCCTATATTTCTGGCTACACCTTC
CASGQPYISGYTF
>TRBD2|TRBJ2-2|-|TRBV20-1
TGCAGTGCTCCGACTAGCGGTTTCACCGGGGAGCTGTTTTTT
CSAPTSGFTGELFF
>-|TRBJ2-2|-|TRBV7-3
TGTGCCAGCAGCCTCGGTACCCCAGGCAGGGGATATGGGGAGCTGTTTTTT
CASSLGTPGRGYGELFF
>TRBD1|TRBJ1-1|many|TRBV11-1
TGTGCCAGCAGCTTAGCATCGGGACAGGCATCCGAAGCTTTCTTT
CASSLASGQASEAFF
>-|TRBJ1-4|many|TRBV29-1
TGCAGCGTTGAATTCGAACTTAATGAAAAACTGTTTTTT
CSVEFELNEKLFF
>-|TRBJ2-7|few|TRBV6-5
TGTGCCAGCAGTCAAGCTGTTACCTACGAGCAGTACTTC
CASSQAVTYEQYF
>-|TRBJ2-2|few|TRBV12-3/TRBV12-4
TGTGCTAGTGCCCTCCCGATGGAGACGGGAGTCCGGGAGCTGTTTTTT
CASALPMETGVRELFF
>TRBD1|TRBJ1-1|-|TRBV7-8
TGTGCCAGCAGCTCAGGGGGCCCAACAGGGTTGGACACTGAAGCTTTCTTT
CASSSGGPTGLDTEAFF
>-|TRBJ1-1|-|TRBV3-1
TGTGCCAGCAGCCAAAGGTCTGACACTGAAGCTTTCTTT
CASSQRSDTEAFF
>-|TRBJ2-1|few|TRBV29-1
TGCAGTCTCGCGGACAATGAGCAGTTCTTC
CSLADNEQFF
>TRBD1|TRBJ2-2|-|TRBV7-9
TGTGCCAGCAGCACGTGGGACAGGGGGACCGGGGAGCTGTTTTTT
CASSTWDRGTGELFF
>TRBD1|TRBJ2-7|-|TRBV5-4
TGTGCCAGCAGCCCCTCGGCAGGGACAGACGGGAACGAGCAGTACTTC
CASSPSAGTDGNEQYF
>-|TRBJ1-5|many|TRBV19
TGTGCCAGTAGTATCGGGAGTCAGCCCCAGCATTTT
CASSIGSQPQHF
>-|TRBJ1-6|few|TRBV25-1
TGTGCCAGCAGTAATTCACCCCTCCACTTT
CASSNSPLHF
>-|TRBJ2-1|-|TRBV10-3
TGTGCCAGTACGGGACTCTTAAAGGTCAATGAGCAGTTCTTC
CASTGLLKVNEQFF
>-|TRBJ1-5|-|TRBV12-3/TRBV12-4
TGTGCCAGCAGTTTAGGGAGGGTGGATCAGCCCCAGCATTTT
CASSLGRVDQPQHF
>-|TRBJ1-3|many|TRBV12-3/TRBV12-4
TGTGCCAGCAGCCGGTCTGGAAACACCATATATTTT
CASSRSGNTIYF
>-|TRBJ2-2|many|TRBV11-2
TGTGCCAGCAGCTTAACGGGCCTCCCGGGCACCGGGGAGCTGTTTTTT
CASSLTGLPGTGELFF
>TRBD1|TRBJ1-6|many|TRBV5-5
TGTGCCAGCAGCTCAGGGATTGACAGGGGGATGAATTCACCCCTCCACTTT
CASSSGIDRGMNSPLHF
>-|TRBJ1-1|many|TRBV20-1
TGCAGTGCCAGAAGAGACAGAAACACTGAAGCTTTCTTT
CSARRDRNTEAFF
>-|TRBJ1-1|many|TRBV9
TGTGCCAGCAGCAACCGGACATCGAGGACTGAAGCTTTCTTT
CASSNRTSRTEAFF